These 3 T cell receptor beta chains originate from one sample sequenced in a study of T cell repertoires in cytomegalovirus infection. TCRdb passed the reads through MiXCR, listing each CDR3 protein once. The sample consists of about 63,000 distinct CDR3 sequences, over 20% of them appearing once. Antigen specificity for these receptors is unknown. Specimen: CD8+ T cells from cultured PBMCs, collected from culture after CMV antigen stimulation. The receptors shown here come from a human donor in good health (CMV status not recorded). Some clones in this sample may be carry-over from other donors' samples.

The gene calls are TRBV12-3 or TRBV12-4 and TRBJ2-1; D unresolved. V was pared by 3 bases and J by 9 bases, with 12 bases between. The length of the CDR3 is 13 residues. CDR3 DNA: TGTGCCAGCAGTTTTGGCCGGGCGTTTGAGCAGTTCTTC. Encoded protein: CASSFGRAFEQFF.

The table lists this clonotype with a few counts. V and J are TRBV7-2 and TRBJ1-2; 7 nucleotides line up with TRBD1. The CDR3 totals 13 residues. Trimming removed 4 bases from V and 6 bases from J; junction bases left unmatched: 5. Germline values: CDR1 SGHTA, CDR2 FQGNSA. The CDR3 protein is CASSSTGNNGYTF. CDR3 nucleotide sequence: TGTGCCAGCAGCTCGACAGGGAACAATGGCTACACCTTC.

This chain joins TRBV7-2 and TRBJ2-5; 7 nucleotides align to TRBD1. After removal of 5 bases from V and 2 bases from J, the junction contained 8 bases not matched to a gene. The germline CDR1 and CDR2 sequences are SGHTA and FQGNSA. The CDR3 runs 15 residues. This chain's CDR3 is CASSPRTGPQETQYF. The CDR3 DNA follows: TGTGCCAGCAGCCCAAGGACAGGACCTCAAGAGACCCAGTACTTC. Using reference TRBV7-2 and TRBJ2-5 for the parts outside the CDR3, the full variable domain is GAGVSQSPSNKVTEKGKDVELRCDPISGHTALYWYRQSLGQGLEFLIYFQGNSAPDKSGLPSDRFSAERTGGSVSTLTIQRTQQEDSAVYLCASSPRTGPQETQYFGPGTRLLVL.